This T cell receptor (beta chain) was profiled in a study of T cell repertoires in cytomegalovirus infection. This clonotype was seen a single time. No antigen is known for it. Study-wide results and caveats: Within the response measured ex vivo, HLA-C-restricted CMV-specific TCR beta clonotypes were dominant.

CDR1 and CDR2 from the germline V gene are SQVTM and ANQGSEA. V was clipped by 1 base and J by 2 bases, with 20 bases between them. CDR3 length equals 17 residues. TCRdb used MiXCR to reprocess the reads, holding one entry per CDR3 protein. The profile shows 45,000 to 65,000 distinct CDR3 sequences, roughly 21% of them singletons. The rearrangement uses TRBV29-1 and TRBJ1-2; TRBD1 might be the D (6 bases). This sequence originates from a human donor in good health (CMV status not recorded). Some clones in this sample may be carry-over from other donors' samples. Sequencing was performed on CD8+ T cells from cultured PBMCs, taken from culture after CMV antigen stimulation. For the CDR3, the DNA is TGCAGCGTTGAAGTCAGGATGGGGGCCCCCCTAAACTATGGCTACACCTTC. Protein sequence: CSVEVRMGAPLNYGYTF.